This T cell receptor (beta chain) stems from a study of T-cell reconstitution after alpha-beta-depleted transplantation in children. General study points: Some patients owed their high day-60 TCRbeta diversity to surviving recipient T cells and thymic progenitors.

This clonotype was recorded a few times. Its antigen remains unidentified. Unique molecular identifiers were incorporated when the TCRbeta library was constructed. TCRdb recomputed calls from the PCR reads with MiXCR, one row per CDR3 protein. The sample contains 700,000 to 850,000 distinct CDR3 sequences, roughly 15% of which appear only once. Trimming cost V 5 bases and J 1 base, with 18 bases left between them. The CDR3 loop spans 16 amino acids. From germline, CDR1 is DFQATT and CDR2 SNEGSKA (reference sequence). The input for sequencing was PBMCs, mostly from graft donor cells, taken 360 days after TCRalphabeta/CD19-depleted stem cell transplant. The chain couples TRBV20-1 to TRBJ2-1; D not certain. This clonotype was obtained from a male patient under 18 who had a stem cell transplant for acute lymphoblastic leukemia, so the T cells may come from the graft donor. CDR3 DNA sequence: TGCAGTGCTCTCGGCGAGGCAGGTGGGTCCTACAATGAGCAGTTCTTC. This encodes CSALGEAGGSYNEQFF.